One and the same sample provided the 18 T cell receptor beta chains below, sequenced in a study of blood T cells in healthy people across ages. Sample-barcoded 5' priming and a J-beta primer mix drove a second PCR of roughly 6 to 12 cycles. TCRdb used MiXCR to reprocess the 5' RACE reads, holding one entry per CDR3 protein. Here the sample spans approximately 800,000 distinct CDR3 sequences, around 36% being singletons. Input material: blood. The receptors come from a man aged 18 to 29 in good health.

This clonotype showed up just a few times. The chain links TRBV7-2 to TRBJ2-4, with D possibly matching TRBD2 (6 bases). This CDR3 spans 17 amino acids. V was trimmed by 5 bases and J by 0 bases, leaving 17 bases between them. Germline V gene data show CDR1 as SGHTA and CDR2 as FQGNSA. Here the CDR3 DNA reads TGTGCCAGCAGCCGCGCGCGGGGTACTCCAGCCAAAAACATTCAGTACTTC. Its protein is CASSRARGTPAKNIQYF.

This clonotype has only a few counts. The chain carries TRBV20-1 and TRBJ2-7; D possibly corresponds to TRBD1 (5 bases). V lost 0 bases and J 2 bases, leaving 11 bases between the germline ends. Germline values: CDR1 DFQATT, CDR2 SNEGSKA (reference sequence). The CDR3 is 14 residues long. CDR3 amino acids: CSARDRVLPYEQYF. The CDR3 coding sequence is TGCAGTGCTAGAGACAGGGTCCTTCCCTACGAGCAGTACTTC.

This clonotype turned up a few times. This chain links TRBV7-9 with TRBJ1-4; D might be TRBD1 (6 bases). The CDR3 covers 14 residues. The V and J ends lost 3 bases and 8 bases respectively, with 13 bases between them. Germline CDR1 reads SEHNR; CDR2 reads FQNEAQ (reference sequence). The CDR3 DNA reads as TGTGCCAGCAGCTTCCCAGGGGAGGGGGAAAAACTGTTTTTT. Amino acid sequence: CASSFPGEGEKLFF.

The J gene is TRBJ2-2, the V gene TRBV2, with D hard to call. Trimming removed 6 bases at V and 5 bases at J, with 7 bases between. This CDR3 spans 12 amino acids. Germline loops: CDR1 SNHLY, CDR2 FYNNEI. CDR3 residues: CASRFTTGELFF. DNA of the CDR3: TGTGCCAGCAGGTTCACAACCGGGGAGCTGTTTTTT.

This clonotype was detected once. The J gene is TRBJ2-7, the V gene TRBV15, with 8 nucleotides matching TRBD2. Losses at the gene ends were 0 bases for V and 1 base for J; bases not matched to a gene: 5. CDR1 LNHNV and CDR2 YYDKDF come from the germline V gene (reference sequence). The CDR3 length is 16 residues. This CDR3 reads CATSRDPASGSYEQYF. CDR3 DNA: TGTGCCACCAGCAGAGATCCCGCTAGCGGGTCCTACGAGCAGTACTTC.

The chain recombines TRBV9 with TRBJ2-3, with TRBD2 matching over 9 bases. Germline CDR1 and CDR2: SGDLS and YYNGEE. The CDR3 has 14 amino acids. V lost 4 bases, J lost 6 bases, and 6 bases stayed unmatched. The CDR3 protein is CASSTRTSVDTQYF. CDR3 coding DNA: TGTGCCAGCAGCACCCGGACTAGCGTGGATACGCAGTATTTT.

J is TRBJ2-7 and V is TRBV7-2; tentative D call: TRBD2 (6 bases). The DNA end is more similar to TRBJ2-5, so the J call may be wrong. Germline CDR1 and CDR2: SGHTA and FQGNSA. This CDR3 has 14 residues. The CDR3 DNA follows: TGTGCCAGCAGCCCAGACCGGGTTAGCGGGACCCAGTACTTC. It codes for CASSPDRVSGTQYF.

The chain recombines TRBV4-3 with TRBJ2-3; 10 nucleotides align to TRBD2. CDR3 length equals 15 residues. Germline loops: CDR1 LGHNA, CDR2 YSLEER. The V segment lost 2 bases and the J segment 6 bases; nucleotides outside the gene matches: 5. As DNA, the CDR3 is TGCGCCAGCAGCCAATCGTTAGCGGGGGGTGATACGCAGTATTTT. It specifies CASSQSLAGGDTQYF.

The V and J genes are TRBV27 and TRBJ1-2; D unresolved. V was shortened by 3 bases and J by 0 bases, with 11 bases between the two germline ends. Per germline, CDR1 MNHEY and CDR2 SMNVEV (reference sequence). The CDR3 contains 15 residues. In DNA form, the CDR3 reads TGTGCCAGCAGTTTGAACAGCCATACTAACTATGGCTACACCTTC. Its translation: CASSLNSHTNYGYTF.

Ten or more counts support this clonotype. The CDR3 here is CSARSGSGSGYTF. Written as DNA, the CDR3 is TGCAGTGCTAGAAGCGGGTCCGGGAGTGGCTACACCTTC. The chain uses TRBV20-1 and TRBJ1-2; no definite D call. V was trimmed by 2 bases and J by 7 bases, leaving 14 bases between them. Germline V gene data show CDR1 as DFQATT and CDR2 as SNEGSKA (reference sequence). The CDR3 is made up of 13 amino acids.

This clonotype has more than one count but fewer than ten. The chain couples TRBV12-3 or TRBV12-4 to TRBJ1-5; D is possibly TRBD1 (6 bases). The V and J ends lost 7 bases and 6 bases respectively, with 13 bases between them. The CDR3 sequence is 13 residues long. This CDR3 is CASTPGVPQPQHF. The CDR3 nucleotides are TGTGCCAGCACCCCAGGGGTCCCTCAGCCCCAGCATTTT.

The genes are TRBV12-3 or TRBV12-4 and TRBJ2-1; 7 bases fit TRBD2. V shed 4 bases and J 0 bases; nucleotides not matched to a gene: 9. The CDR3 runs to 17 residues. CDR3 nucleotide sequence: TGTGCCAGCAGTTACCCACTGGGGGGGGGCTCCTACAATGAGCAGTTCTTC. It encodes CASSYPLGGGSYNEQFF.

This clonotype was seen more than once but under ten times. A read error may produce the germline difference seen at one junction end. The rearrangement uses TRBV9 and TRBJ1-1; D is unresolved. Per germline, CDR1 SGDLS and CDR2 YYNGEE. CDR3 size: 14 residues. CDR3 region: CASSVGVKNTEAFF. The CDR3 DNA sequence: TGTGCCAGCAGTGTAGGAGTTAAGAACACTGAAGCTTTCTTT.

This clonotype was picked up a small number of times. The rearrangement links TRBV4-3 to TRBJ2-3, with D possibly TRBD2 on 7 matching bases. Trimming cost V 1 base and J 0 bases, with 11 bases left between them. CDR3 length: 16 amino acids. The germline V gene encodes CDR1 LGHNA and CDR2 YSLEER. The CDR3, as DNA: TGCGCCAGCAGCCAAGGGGAGGGACACAGCACAGATACGCAGTATTTT. This sequence encodes CASSQGEGHSTDTQYF.

This clonotype was counted a few times. This chain's CDR3 is CASSLNEASPLHF. CDR3 nucleotides: TGTGCCAGCAGTTTGAATGAGGCTTCACCCCTCCACTTT. The chain joins TRBV12-3 or TRBV12-4 to TRBJ1-6; D unclear. The V gene lost 3 bases and the J gene lost 9 bases, with 9 bases spanning the gap. The CDR3 is 13 residues long.

The chain has TRBV12-1 and TRBJ1-1; the listed D gene, TRBD1, was not tested against the DNA. TRBV12-1 is tagged as a pseudogene. This CDR3 region has 17 residues. This CDR3 is CASTLGGLGRGSTEAFF. CDR3 DNA: TGTGCCAGCACCCTGGGGGGCTTGGGAAGAGGGTCCACTGAAGCTTTCTTT.

This chain connects TRBV4-1 to TRBJ2-3; 9 bases agree with TRBD1. The V gene's germline CDR1 is MGHRA and CDR2 YSYEKL. J lost 6 bases, V lost 6 bases, and 16 bases had no gene match. This CDR3 spans 17 amino acids. The CDR3 loop reads CASSRHRDDTGGDTQYF. DNA of the CDR3: TGCGCCAGCAGTCGCCACAGGGACGACACAGGGGGCGATACGCAGTATTTT.

Only a few counts were recorded for this clonotype. The V and J genes are TRBV7-8 and TRBJ2-3; TRBD2 agrees at 8 bases. Trimming took 3 bases from V and 4 from J; bases not matched to a gene: 6. The V gene's germline CDR1 is SGHVS and CDR2 FQNEAQ. This CDR3 spans 15 amino acids. The CDR3 protein is CASSFTGGVADTQYF. CDR3 in DNA: TGTGCCAGCAGCTTTACGGGGGGGGTAGCAGATACGCAGTATTTT. Full variable domain (remainder filled in from reference TRBV7-8 and TRBJ2-3): GAGVSQSPRYKVAKRGQDVALRCDPISGHVSLFWYQQALGQGPEFLTYFQNEAQLDKSGLPSDRFFAERPEGSVSTLKIQRTQQEDSAVYLCASSFTGGVADTQYFGPGTRLTVL.